Each of the 17 T cell receptor beta chains below was sequenced from the same sample in a study of CD8+ T cells in alopecia areata (dated 2018 in TCRdb). Pooled mouse cutaneous lymph node cells were stained for CD4, CD8alpha, NKG2D, NKG2ACE and other markers and were then sorted on a BD Influx. The method was the immunoSEQ multiplex PCR assay. RNA was extracted from all samples and reverse transcribed into cDNA as template for TCR sequencing. TCRdb took this table from immuneACCESS and kept in-frame rearrangements with V and J called. Such tables lack part of the clones; where checked against another copy, unresolved V genes explain under half of the gap, and the rest is unexplained. The sample records approximately 300,000 clones, none occurring a single time. The top ten clones comprise 1.2% of the sample. Sequencing input: CD4+ T cells sorted from a lymph node. Receptors were obtained from a C3H/HeJ mouse with alopecia areata. The MHC haplotype that this mouse strain carries is H2-k.

In regard to this clone: Genes and germline come from the mouse. The CDR3 end falls 4 residues outside the read, so it is completed with the germline J gene. The V and J genes are TRBV5 and TRBJ2-7; D could derive from TRBD1 or TRBD2 (5 bases each). Germline CDR1 reads LGHNA; CDR2 reads YNLKQL (reference sequence). Trimming cost V 0 bases and J 3 bases, with 6 bases left between them. The CDR3 has 13 residues. Here the CDR3 reads CASSQEGDYEQYF. CDR3 bases read: TGTGCCAGCAGCCAAGAGGGGGACTAT.

This clone was counted a few times. Mouse gene names and germline throughout. The read stops 4 residues short of the end of the CDR3; the missing end is completed from the germline J gene. V and J are TRBV13-2 and TRBJ2-2, with a possible D match to TRBD1 (7 bases). Between the trimmed V and J ends, which lost 3 bases and 3 bases, there was a span of 9 bases. Germline CDR1 NNHNN, CDR2 SYGAGS (reference sequence). The CDR3 has 14 residues. The CDR3 loop is CASGGRGDTGQLYF. The part of the CDR3 DNA that was read is TGTGCCAGCGGTGGCAGGGGGGACACCGGG.

In this sample, this clone turned up a few times. The gene symbols are mouse symbols. The CDR3 is cut off 4 residues early in the read; its end comes from the germline J gene. The chain employs TRBV13-1 and TRBJ1-1; D perhaps matches TRBD1 (6 bases). CDR1 is NSHNY and CDR2 is SYGAGN in the germline V gene. This CDR3 spans 13 amino acids. The V end was cut by 2 bases, the J end by 4 bases, with 9 bases between. This chain's CDR3 is CASSEGTFTEVFF. The DNA read from the CDR3 is TGTGCCAGCAGTGAGGGGACATTCACA.

There are a few counts of this clone. The gene names given are mouse names. The observed sequence ends 4 residues before the CDR3 terminus, with the missing tail filled in from the germline J gene. This sequence joins TRBV1 and TRBJ1-1, with D maybe TRBD1 (6 bases). The germline gives CDR1 NSQYPW, CDR2 LRSPGD (reference sequence). The CDR3 spans 15 residues. Trimming pared 1 base from V and 3 bases from J, leaving 12 bases between. The CDR3 here is CTCSAVRGGDTEVFF. The part of the CDR3 DNA that was read is TGCACCTGCAGTGCAGTCAGGGGAGGGGACACA.

This clone was seen ten or more times. Mouse names are used for the genes. The read ends 4 residues shy of where the CDR3 ends; the end is completed using the germline J gene. The chain couples TRBV13-1 to TRBJ1-2; D is uncertain. The CDR3 covers 14 residues. Trimming removed 2 bases from V and 4 bases from J, with 12 bases in between. Germline V gives CDR1 NSHNY, CDR2 SYGAGN. CDR3 amino acids: CASSENSGGSDYTF. The part of the CDR3 DNA that was read is TGTGCCAGCAGTGAAAACAGCGGTGGCTCC.

On this clone: This may arise from a read error, as a much more abundant clone is one base away. Gene labels here are mouse ones. The read halts 4 residues ahead of the CDR3 end, with the missing end drawn from the germline J gene. Within the sample, other DNA sequences also encode this same CDR3. The chain has TRBV13-2 and TRBJ2-1; 7 nucleotides agree with TRBD2. Trimming took 1 base from V and 3 from J; bases not matched to a gene: 1. The CDR3 spans 14 residues. Germline values: CDR1 NNHNN, CDR2 SYGAGS (reference sequence). The CDR3 sequence is CASGDSGGYAEQFF. The covered CDR3 bases are TGTGCCAGCGGTGATTCTGGGGGCTATGCT.

Points on this clone: Germline and genes: mouse. The observed sequence ends 4 residues before the CDR3 terminus, with the missing tail filled in from the germline J gene. The chain has TRBV1 and TRBJ1-1; TRBD1 matches 8 bases. The CDR3 sequence is 15 residues long. J was trimmed by 2 bases and V by 2 bases; bases with no gene match: 4. CDR1 and CDR2 (germline): NSQYPW, LRSPGD (reference sequence). The part of the CDR3 DNA that was read is TGCACCTGCAGTGCAACCGGGACAGGCAACACA. Its protein is CTCSATGTGNT. The entire CDR3 reads CTCSATGTGNTEVFF.

This clone came up many times. Germline and genes: mouse. The read is 4 residues too short to cover the CDR3 end, so that end is filled in from the germline J gene. The chain links TRBV17 to TRBJ2-1; 7 bases align to TRBD2. The CDR3 consists of 15 residues. Germline CDR1 reads MNHDT; CDR2 reads YYDKIL. V was pared by 2 bases and J by 2 bases, with 3 bases of the junction left unmatched. CDR3 region: CASSRSLGDYAEQFF. CDR3 DNA (partial): TGTGCTAGCAGTAGAAGTCTGGGGGACTATGCT.

Many counts were recorded for this clone. Any gene name here is a mouse gene name. The CDR3 is cut off 4 residues early in the read; its end comes from the germline J gene. This chain links TRBV13-1 with TRBJ2-1, with 7 bases fitting TRBD1. Germline lookup yields CDR1 NSHNY and CDR2 SYGAGN. Trimming removed 6 bases from V and 1 base from J; junction bases left unmatched: 1. This CDR3 contains 13 residues. CDR3 sequence reads: CASKTGNYAEQFF. CDR3 DNA, as far as it was read: TGTGCCAGCAAGACAGGGAACTATGCT.

This clone was seen only a few times. The listed genes are named as in mouse. Coverage ceases 4 residues before the CDR3 finishes, and the germline J gene fills in the end. The same CDR3 is also encoded by other DNA sequences in this sample. The chain uses TRBV19 and TRBJ2-3, with 9 bases matching TRBD2. The CDR3 spans 15 residues. Per germline, CDR1 FNHDT and CDR2 SITEND (reference sequence). V shed 5 bases, J shed 0 bases, and the junction held 4 bases outside the gene matches. This chain's CDR3 is CASRPDWGSAETLYF. The CDR3 DNA, read in part, is TGTGCCAGCAGACCGGACTGGGGTAGTGCAGAA.

This clone was recorded a few times. Genes here carry mouse names. The sequenced fragment ends 4 residues before the CDR3 boundary, so the rest is inferred from the germline J gene. This sample also contains other DNA sequences that code for the same CDR3. The gene calls are TRBV1 and TRBJ2-4, with 7 bases fitting TRBD2. Trimming cost V 0 bases and J 0 bases; bases outside gene matches: 3. The CDR3 extends over 16 amino acids. Germline loops: CDR1 NSQYPW, CDR2 LRSPGD (reference sequence). The DNA read from the CDR3 is TGCACCTGCAGTGCAGATCCTGGGGGAAGTCAAAAC. Translating gives CTCSADPGGSQN. The complete CDR3 reads CTCSADPGGSQNTLYF.

Concerning this clone itself: Here the gene names and germline are mouse. Read coverage stops 4 residues before the CDR3 terminus; the germline J gene supplies the remainder. In the same sample, other DNA sequences code for this CDR3. The chain has TRBV5 and TRBJ2-1; unclear D gene. V lost 3 bases and J lost 1, with 4 bases in between. CDR3 length: 13 residues. Germline V gene lookup returns CDR1 LGHNA and CDR2 YNLKQL (reference sequence). The CDR3 is CASSQTNYAEQFF. The DNA read from the CDR3 is TGTGCCAGCAGCCAGACAAACTATGCT.

This clone was seen more than once but under ten times. Gene names refer to mouse genes. The read stops 4 residues short of the end of the CDR3; the missing end is completed from the germline J gene. The chain couples TRBV19 to TRBJ2-3; D perhaps matches TRBD1 (6 bases). CDR3 length equals 13 residues. Looked up from germline, CDR1 is FNHDT and CDR2 is SITEND (reference sequence). The V end lost 5 bases, the J end lost 2 bases, and 9 bases lay between the germline ends. The CDR3 loop is CASRTGFAETLYF. Partial CDR3 DNA: TGTGCCAGCAGAACAGGGTTTGCAGAA.

This clone was seen only a few times. A much larger clone differs from this one at a single base, so this may be a read error. Genes here carry mouse names. The DNA ends 4 residues before the CDR3 does, and the rest of the CDR3 is filled in from the germline J gene. The same CDR3 is also encoded by other DNA sequences in this sample. The chain couples TRBV13-1 to TRBJ2-5; D is perhaps TRBD1 (6 bases). Deletions cut 2 bases from V and 3 bases from J, with 10 bases between. The CDR3 is 14 residues long. Germline CDR1 NSHNY, CDR2 SYGAGN. The CDR3 protein is CASSDPGQQDTQYF. Partial CDR3 DNA: TGTGCCAGCAGTGACCCGGGACAACAAGAC.

A few counts support this clone. The gene names given are mouse names. The read terminates 4 residues before the CDR3 end, so the remaining end is supplied by the germline J gene. Other DNA sequences from this sample encode an identical CDR3 as well. V gene TRBV13-2 combines with J gene TRBJ2-1, with D hard to call. Germline CDR1 reads NNHNN; CDR2 reads SYGAGS (reference sequence). The CDR3 is 15 amino acids. Trimming took 0 bases from V and 0 from J, leaving 7 bases between them. The CDR3 region is CASGDAGYNYAEQFF. The sequenced part of the CDR3 DNA is TGTGCCAGCGGTGATGCTGGTTATAACTATGCT.

Points on this clone: Gene names are mouse gene names. Sequencing ends 4 residues short of the CDR3 end; the germline J gene provides the rest. V and J are TRBV13-1 and TRBJ1-2, with D possibly matching TRBD1 (6 bases). Germline-derived CDR1 and CDR2 are NSHNY and SYGAGN. The CDR3 is 14 residues long. The V and J ends lost 4 bases and 3 bases respectively, with 13 bases between them. The CDR3 loop reads CASSPQGRDSDYTF. The covered CDR3 bases are TGTGCCAGCAGTCCCCAGGGGAGGGACTCC.

This clone has more than one count but fewer than ten. Gene names and germline refer to mouse. The read finishes 4 residues shy of the CDR3 end, and the germline J gene is used to complete it. V usage is TRBV13-1 and J usage is TRBJ2-4, with 10 bases lining up with TRBD2. CDR1 and CDR2 (germline): NSHNY, SYGAGN. The CDR3 length is 15 residues. The V segment lost 4 bases and the J segment 0 bases; nucleotides outside the gene matches: 2. The CDR3: CASSLGGLSQNTLYF. Partial CDR3 DNA: TGTGCCAGCAGTCTGGGGGGGCTTAGTCAAAAC.